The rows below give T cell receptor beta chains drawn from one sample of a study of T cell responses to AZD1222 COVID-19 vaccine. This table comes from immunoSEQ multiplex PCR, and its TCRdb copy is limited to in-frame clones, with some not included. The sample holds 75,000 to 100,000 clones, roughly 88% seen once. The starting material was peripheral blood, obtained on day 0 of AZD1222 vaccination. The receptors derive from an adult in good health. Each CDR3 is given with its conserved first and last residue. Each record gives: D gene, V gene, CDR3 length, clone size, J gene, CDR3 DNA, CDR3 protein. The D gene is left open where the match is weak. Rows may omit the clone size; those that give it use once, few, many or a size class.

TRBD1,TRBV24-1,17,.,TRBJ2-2,TGTGCCACCAGGACAGGGCAAGGCCTAACGAACACCGGGGAGCTGTTTTTT,CATRTGQGLTNTGELFF
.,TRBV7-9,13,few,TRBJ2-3,TGTGCCAGCAGCCCGGTCAGCACAGATACGCAGTATTTT,CASSPVSTDTQYF
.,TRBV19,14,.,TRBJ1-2,TGTGCCAGTAGTATTGGGGCCGGAAACTATGGCTACACCTTC,CASSIGAGNYGYTF
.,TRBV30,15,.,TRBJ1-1,TGTGCCTGGAGTGCGGGGGGGACCACGAACACTGAAGCTTTCTTT,CAWSAGGTTNTEAFF
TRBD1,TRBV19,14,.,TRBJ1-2,TGTGCCAGTAGTGTCAGGGGGCGCGACTATGGCTACACCTTC,CASSVRGRDYGYTF
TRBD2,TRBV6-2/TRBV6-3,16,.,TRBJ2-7,TGTGCCAGCAGTTATGCCCTAGCGGGGAAACCCTACGAGCAGTACTTC,CASSYALAGKPYEQYF
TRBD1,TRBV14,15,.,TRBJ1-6,TGTGCCAGCAGCCAAGGGGGACAGGGAAATTCACCCCTCCACTTT,CASSQGGQGNSPLHF
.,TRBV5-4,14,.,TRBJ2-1,TGTGCCAGCAGCTCAGGGGGGCTGGGGAATGAGCAGTTCTTC,CASSSGGLGNEQFF
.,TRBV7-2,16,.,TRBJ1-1,TGTGCCAGCAGCCCCGGAAGGACGGACTTGTACACTGAAGCTTTCTTT,CASSPGRTDLYTEAFF
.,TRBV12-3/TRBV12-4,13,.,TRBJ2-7,TGTGCCAGCAGTCCTCAGCCCGGACAGCAGCAGTACTTC,CASSPQPGQQQYF
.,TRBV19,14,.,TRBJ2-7,TGTGCCAGTAGTATGACGGCTGTGACCTACGAGCAGTACTTC,CASSMTAVTYEQYF
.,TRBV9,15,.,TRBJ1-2,TGTGCCAGCAGCTCATCCCAGGGGCCAAACTATGGCTACACCTTC,CASSSSQGPNYGYTF
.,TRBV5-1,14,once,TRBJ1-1,TGCGCCAGCAGTAGGGAGGGGTTGAACACTGAAGCTTTCTTT,CASSREGLNTEAFF
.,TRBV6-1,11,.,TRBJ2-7,TGTGCCAGCAGTCCTAATTACGAGCAGTACTTC,CASSPNYEQYF
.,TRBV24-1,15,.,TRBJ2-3,TGTGCCACCAGTGATGATACCCGACAGCCAGATACGCAGTATTTT,CATSDDTRQPDTQYF
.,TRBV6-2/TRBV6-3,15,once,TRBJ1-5,TGTGCCAGCACCTACTCGCCCGTGAGCAATCAGCCCCAGCATTTT,CASTYSPVSNQPQHF
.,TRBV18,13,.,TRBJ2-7,TGTGCCAGCACGACCGGGTACTCGGGTGAGCAGTACTTC,CASTTGYSGEQYF
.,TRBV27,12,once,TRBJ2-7,TGTGCCAGCAAACAGGGAGCGAACGAGCAGTACTTC,CASKQGANEQYF
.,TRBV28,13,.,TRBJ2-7,TGTGCCAGCAGGAGCTCACAGGGCTACGAGCAGTACTTC,CASRSSQGYEQYF
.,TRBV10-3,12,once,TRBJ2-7,TGTGCCATCAGTGAGTCCTCCTACGAGCAGTACTTC,CAISESSYEQYF
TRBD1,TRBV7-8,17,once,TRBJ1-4,TGTGCCAGCAGCTTACTCGGGACAGGGGGGGCTAATGAAAAACTGTTTTTT,CASSLLGTGGANEKLFF
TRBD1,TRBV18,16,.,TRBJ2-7,TGTGCCAGCTCACACTCACCGGGACAGGGTGGATACGAGCAGTACTTC,CASSHSPGQGGYEQYF
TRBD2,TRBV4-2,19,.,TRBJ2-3,TGTGCCAGCAGCCAAGGACTAGCGGGGGTTGGGGGGAGGACAGATACGCAGTATTTT,CASSQGLAGVGGRTDTQYF
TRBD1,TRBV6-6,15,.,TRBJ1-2,TGTGCCAGCAGTGCCGGGACAGTGACTAACTATGGCTACACCTTC,CASSAGTVTNYGYTF
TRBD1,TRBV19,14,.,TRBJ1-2,TGTGCCAGTCTCACCCCAGGGGGTGACTATGGCTACACCTTC,CASLTPGGDYGYTF
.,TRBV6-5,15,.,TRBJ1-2,TGTGCCAGCAGTTACTCGACCGTGACATCCTATGGCTACACCTTC,CASSYSTVTSYGYTF
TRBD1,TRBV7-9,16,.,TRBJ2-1,TGTGCCAGCAGCCCACGGACAGGCTCGGTTGGCAATGAGCAGTTCTTC,CASSPRTGSVGNEQFF
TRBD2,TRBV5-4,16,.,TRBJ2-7,TGTGCCAGCAGCTACCAACTAGCGGGACTCTCCTACGAGCAGTACTTC,CASSYQLAGLSYEQYF
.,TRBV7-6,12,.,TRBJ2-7,TGTGCCAGCAGCTTTCAGGGGGGAGAGCAGTACTTC,CASSFQGGEQYF
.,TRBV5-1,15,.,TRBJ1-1,TGCGCCAGCAGCAATCTTGCAGGGGCGGAAACTGAAGCTTTCTTT,CASSNLAGAETEAFF
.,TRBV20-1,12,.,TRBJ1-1,TGCAGTGCTAGTAGGGGGGAAACTGAAGCTTTCTTT,CSASRGETEAFF